The 12 T cell receptor beta chains presented below share a single source sample, sequenced in a study of cytomegalovirus exposure and HLA in healthy donors. Some clones are missing from TCRdb's copy, which holds only in-frame ones; the method was immunoSEQ multiplex PCR. The sample holds more than 250,000 clones, roughly 88% seen once. The sequenced material came from PBMCs. The receptors stem from a woman under 30 in good health and CMV-seronegative.

The V gene is TRBV4-2, the J gene TRBJ2-4, with a tentative D call TRBD2 (6 bases). This CDR3 is built from 12 residues. From germline, CDR1 is LGHNA and CDR2 YNFKEQ. Trimming shortened V by 5 bases and J by 8 bases, and 10 bases separated the two germline ends. The CDR3 protein is CASSDWGDIQYF. The CDR3 coding sequence is TGTGCCAGCAGCGACTGGGGGGACATTCAGTACTTC.

The chain employs TRBV11-2 and TRBJ2-5, with a tentative D call TRBD2 (6 bases). CDR3 size: 17 residues. Trimming took off 5 bases at V and 1 base at J, with 20 bases between the two ends. Germline V gives CDR1 SGHAT, CDR2 FQNNGV. CDR3 coding DNA: TGTGCCAGCAGCCCCCTTCCTGGTAGCGGAAGCCAAGAGACCCAGTACTTC. This sequence encodes CASSPLPGSGSQETQYF.

The chain carries TRBV30 and TRBJ1-4, with D possibly matching TRBD1 (5 bases). The germline V and J ends were trimmed by 0 bases and 5 bases, with 7 bases remaining between them. The CDR3 sequence is 13 residues long. Germline V CDR1 and CDR2: GTSNPN, SVGIG (reference sequence). The CDR3 is CAWSVQVNEKLFF. The CDR3 nucleotides read TGTGCCTGGAGTGTACAGGTGAATGAAAAACTGTTTTTT.

The chain is built from TRBV7-2 and TRBJ1-3; D may be TRBD1 (5 bases). This CDR3 is 14 amino acids long. CDR1 SGHTA and CDR2 FQGNSA come from the germline V gene. V lost 11 bases, J lost 3 bases, and 17 bases lay in between. This CDR3 reads CASRGVGGGNTIYF. In DNA form, the CDR3 reads TGTGCCTCCCGGGGGGTGGGAGGTGGAAACACCATATATTTT.

The J gene is TRBJ1-1, the V gene TRBV6-5; 7 nucleotides align to TRBD1. Germline assignment: CDR1 MNHEY and CDR2 SVGAGI. The CDR3 spans 14 residues. Germline trimming cut 6 bases from V and 3 bases from J; bases unmatched to any gene: 7. The CDR3 reads CASRPQGSYTEAFF. In DNA, the CDR3 is TGTGCCAGCAGGCCACAGGGGAGTTACACTGAAGCTTTCTTT.

J is TRBJ2-5 and V is TRBV28, with D perhaps matching TRBD2 (6 bases). Trimming left V 4 bases short and J 0 bases short, with 15 bases between. This CDR3 region has 16 residues. Per the germline V gene, CDR1 is MDHEN and CDR2 is SYDVKM. The CDR3 DNA reads as TGTGCCAGCAGTTCTCTTCGGGAGCGGTACCAAGAGACCCAGTACTTC. This gives the protein CASSSLRERYQETQYF.

This clone showed up just a few times. The chain links TRBV27 to TRBJ1-5; 7 bases agree with TRBD1. Germline values: CDR1 MNHEY, CDR2 SMNVEV (reference sequence). The ends lost 4 bases at V and 2 bases at J; junction bases unmatched: 8. The CDR3 has 16 residues. CDR3 region: CASSSGDSWGNQPQHF. In DNA form, the CDR3 reads TGTGCCAGCAGTTCTGGGGACAGTTGGGGCAATCAGCCCCAGCATTTT.

The DNA for the CDR3 is TGTGCCAGCAGTTCGCAGACTAGCGGGAAGATGAATGAGCAGTTCTTC. Protein sequence: CASSSQTSGKMNEQFF. The chain couples TRBV28 to TRBJ2-1, with 11 bases fitting TRBD2. The V gene end was trimmed by 4 bases and the J gene end by 7 bases; junction bases not matched to a gene: 9. The germline V gene has CDR1 MDHEN and CDR2 SYDVKM. This CDR3 contains 16 residues.

This chain uses TRBV7-9 with TRBJ2-7; D may be TRBD1 (5 bases). Germline loops: CDR1 SEHNR, CDR2 FQNEAQ (reference sequence). CDR3 size: 12 residues. The V gene lost 5 bases and the J gene lost 7 bases, with 12 bases spanning the gap. The CDR3 DNA is TGTGCCAGCAGCCGACCAGGGTGGGAGCAGTACTTC. Its protein is CASSRPGWEQYF.

The chain joins TRBV27 to TRBJ2-7; D remains unclear. The CDR3 runs to 13 residues. The V end lost 6 bases, the J end lost 1 base, and 10 bases lay between the germline ends. Germline V gene lookup returns CDR1 MNHEY and CDR2 SMNVEV (reference sequence). The DNA of the CDR3 is TGTGCCAGCAGCATCGCCAGGTCCTACGAGCAGTACTTC. Protein product: CASSIARSYEQYF.

This clone was observed a handful of times. V gene TRBV5-1 combines with J gene TRBJ1-2; 7 bases map to TRBD1. The germline CDR1 and CDR2 sequences are SGHRS and YFSETQ. This CDR3 spans 13 amino acids. V lost 2 bases, J lost 6 bases, and 4 bases stayed unmatched. CDR3 sequence: CASSLGGADGYTF. DNA of the CDR3: TGCGCCAGCAGCTTAGGGGGCGCGGATGGCTACACCTTC. The variable domain in full, completed from reference TRBV5-1 and TRBJ1-2, reads KAGVTQTPRYLIKTRGQQVTLSCSPISGHRSVSWYQQTPGQGLQFLFEYFSETQRNKGNFPGRFSGRQFSNSRSEMNVSTLELGDSALYLCASSLGGADGYTFGSGTRLTVV.

The gene calls are TRBV5-6 and TRBJ1-3; a possible D gene is TRBD1 (5 bases). The CDR3 contains 15 residues. The V gene's germline CDR1 is SGHDT and CDR2 YYEEEE. V was shortened by 2 bases and J by 3 bases, with 12 bases between the two germline ends. CDR3 loop: CASSLQENLGNTIYF. CDR3 nucleotides: TGTGCCAGCAGCTTACAGGAGAACCTTGGAAACACCATATATTTT.